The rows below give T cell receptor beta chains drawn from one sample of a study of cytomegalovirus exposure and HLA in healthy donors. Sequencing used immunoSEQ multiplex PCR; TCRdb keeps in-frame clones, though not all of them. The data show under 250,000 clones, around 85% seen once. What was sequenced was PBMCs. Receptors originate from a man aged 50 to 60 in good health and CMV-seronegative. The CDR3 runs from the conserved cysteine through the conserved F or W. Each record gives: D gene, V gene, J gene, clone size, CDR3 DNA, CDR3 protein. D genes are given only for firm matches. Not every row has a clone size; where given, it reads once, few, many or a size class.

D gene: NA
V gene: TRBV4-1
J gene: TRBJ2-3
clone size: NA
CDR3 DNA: TGTGCCAGCAGCCAAGAGGCTAGTCTTAGCACAGATACGCAGTATTTT
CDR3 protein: CASSQEASLSTDTQYF

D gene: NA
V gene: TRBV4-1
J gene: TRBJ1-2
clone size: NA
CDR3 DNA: TGCGCCAGCAGCCTTCAAGGGGCTCCTAACTATGGCTACACCTTC
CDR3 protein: CASSLQGAPNYGYTF

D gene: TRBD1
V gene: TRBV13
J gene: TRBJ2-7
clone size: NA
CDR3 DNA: TGTGCCAGCAGCCTGGATACCGGGACAGGGGGTTCCGAGCAGTACTTC
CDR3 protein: CASSLDTGTGGSEQYF

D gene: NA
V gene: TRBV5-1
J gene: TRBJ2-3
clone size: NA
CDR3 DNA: TGCGCCAGCAGCTTCCCGGGAGAAACAGATACGCAGTATTTT
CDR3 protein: CASSFPGETDTQYF

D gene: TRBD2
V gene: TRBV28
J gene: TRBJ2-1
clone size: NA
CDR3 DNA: TGTGCCAGCACCACGGGGGGTCCGTCCCTTAATACTGAGCAGTTCTTC
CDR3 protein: CASTTGGPSLNTEQFF

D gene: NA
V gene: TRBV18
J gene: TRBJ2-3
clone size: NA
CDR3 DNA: TGTGCCAGCTCACCAACTAAAGTAGATACGCAGTATTTT
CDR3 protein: CASSPTKVDTQYF

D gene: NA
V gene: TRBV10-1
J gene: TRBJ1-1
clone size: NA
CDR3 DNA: TGCGCCAGCGGGGCCCAAGGTGGGACTGAAGCTTTCTTT
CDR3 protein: CASGAQGGTEAFF

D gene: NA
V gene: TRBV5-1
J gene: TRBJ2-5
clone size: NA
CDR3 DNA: TGCGCCAGCCGACTGGACAGCACCCGTCAAGAGACCCAGTACTTC
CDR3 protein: CASRLDSTRQETQYF

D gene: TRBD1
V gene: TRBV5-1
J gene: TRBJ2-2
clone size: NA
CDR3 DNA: TGCGCCAGCAGCGCCGGGACAGGGAACACCGGGGAGCTGTTTTTT
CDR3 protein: CASSAGTGNTGELFF

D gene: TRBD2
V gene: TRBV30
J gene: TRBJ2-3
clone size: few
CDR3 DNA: TGTGCCTGGAGTGTCGGGGGGAATACGCAGTATTTT
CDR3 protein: CAWSVGGNTQYF

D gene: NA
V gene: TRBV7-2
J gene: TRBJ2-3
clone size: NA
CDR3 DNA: TGTGCCAGCAGCCCACGGGCGGCAGGGTCATTGGCAGATACGCAGTATTTT
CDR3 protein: CASSPRAAGSLADTQYF

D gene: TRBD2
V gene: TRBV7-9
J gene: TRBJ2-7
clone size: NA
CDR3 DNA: TGTGCCAGCAGCAACATCGCCGCTAGCGGATCCTACGAGCAGTACTTC
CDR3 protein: CASSNIAASGSYEQYF

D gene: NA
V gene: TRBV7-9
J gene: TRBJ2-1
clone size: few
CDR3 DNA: TGTGCCAGCAGCGACAGGACCAATGAGCAGTTCTTC
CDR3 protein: CASSDRTNEQFF

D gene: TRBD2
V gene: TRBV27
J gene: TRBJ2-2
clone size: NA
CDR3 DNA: TGTGCCAGCAGTTCGGGACTAGCGGGAGCATCCGGGGAGCTGTTTTTT
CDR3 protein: CASSSGLAGASGELFF

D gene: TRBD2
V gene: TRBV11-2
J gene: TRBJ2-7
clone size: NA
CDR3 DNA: TGTGCCAGCAGCTTAGGGGCGGGAGGGTACCGCGAGCAGTACTTC
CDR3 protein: CASSLGAGGYREQYF

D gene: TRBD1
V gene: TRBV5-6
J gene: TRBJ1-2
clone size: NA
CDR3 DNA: TGTGCCAGCAGCTTAGGGACAGGGACTAACTATGGCTACACCTTC
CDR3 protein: CASSLGTGTNYGYTF

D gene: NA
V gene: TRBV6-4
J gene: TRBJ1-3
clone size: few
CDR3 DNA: TGTGCAGGCCCACAGGGTCTGGCTGGAAACACCATATATTTT
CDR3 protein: CAGPQGLAGNTIYF

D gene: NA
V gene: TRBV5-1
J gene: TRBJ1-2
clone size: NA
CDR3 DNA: TGCGCCAGCAGCTCGGACACTTACTATGGCTACACCTTC
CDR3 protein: CASSSDTYYGYTF

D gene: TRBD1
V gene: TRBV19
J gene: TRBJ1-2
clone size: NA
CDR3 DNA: TGTGCCAGTAGTAGGGACAGAACTAACTATGGCTACACCTTC
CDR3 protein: CASSRDRTNYGYTF

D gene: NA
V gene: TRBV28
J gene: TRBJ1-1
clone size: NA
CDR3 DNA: TGTGCCAGCAGTTTTCAGACTGAAGCTTTCTTT
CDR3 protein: CASSFQTEAFF

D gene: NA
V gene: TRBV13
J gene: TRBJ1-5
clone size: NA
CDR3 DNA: TGTGCCAGCAGCCTTCGCCGGGGGACGGGTTCGAATCAGCCCCAGCATTTT
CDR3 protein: CASSLRRGTGSNQPQHF

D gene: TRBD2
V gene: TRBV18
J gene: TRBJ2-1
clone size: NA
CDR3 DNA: TGTGCCAGCTCACGTACCGGGACTAGCGTCGGCAATGAGCAGTTCTTC
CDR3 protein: CASSRTGTSVGNEQFF